The entry below describes one TCR beta chain. Its target is not known. CDR1 SGHTA and CDR2 FQGTGA come from the germline V gene. V lost 4 bases to trimming and J lost 6 bases; unmatched junction nucleotides: 20. This CDR3 contains 19 residues. Through Arm-PCR of CDR3 regions and iRepertoire HTBI primers, TCR beta libraries were built. TCRdb re-analysed the multiplex PCR reads in MiXCR, keeping a single row per CDR3 protein. The top ten hold over 7.5% of the sample, which has under 500,000 distinct CDR3 sequences, under 25% seen once. The sample's time point: persistent/refractory GD, antithyroid drugs over 5 years with positive TRAb. RNA isolated from PBMCs was used to make the TCR library. Blood from the periphery, about 9 milliliters in all, was drawn into EDTA tubes. The record originates from a study of regulatory T cells in long-lasting Graves disease. General study results and limits: It was possible that the small sample size reduced accuracy. Lower TCR diversity characterized persistent Graves' patients relative to newly diagnosed patients. The study examined only peripheral blood, not thyroid tissue.

This clonotype originated in a female donor with Graves disease. The V and J genes are TRBV7-3 and TRBJ2-4, with 8 positions matching TRBD1. The source was peripheral blood mononuclear cells (PBMCs), collected when the disease was refractory, from a patient treated with antithyroid drugs. CDR3 protein: CASSSPSSRDRKDGNIQYF. In nucleotides, the CDR3 is TGTGCCAGCAGCTCTCCCTCCAGCCGGGACAGGAAAGACGGAAACATTCAGTACTTC.